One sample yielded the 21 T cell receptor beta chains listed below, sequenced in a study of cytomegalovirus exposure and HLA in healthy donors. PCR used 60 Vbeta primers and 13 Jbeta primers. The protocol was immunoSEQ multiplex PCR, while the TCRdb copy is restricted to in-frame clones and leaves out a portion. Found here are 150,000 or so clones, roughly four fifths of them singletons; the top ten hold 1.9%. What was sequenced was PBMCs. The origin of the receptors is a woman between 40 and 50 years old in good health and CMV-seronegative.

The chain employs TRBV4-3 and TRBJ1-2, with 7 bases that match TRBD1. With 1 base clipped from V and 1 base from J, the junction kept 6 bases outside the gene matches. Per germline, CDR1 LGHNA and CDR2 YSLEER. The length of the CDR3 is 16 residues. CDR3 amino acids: CASSQASDRDNYGYTF. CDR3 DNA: TGCGCCAGCAGCCAAGCTTCCGACAGGGATAACTATGGCTACACCTTC.

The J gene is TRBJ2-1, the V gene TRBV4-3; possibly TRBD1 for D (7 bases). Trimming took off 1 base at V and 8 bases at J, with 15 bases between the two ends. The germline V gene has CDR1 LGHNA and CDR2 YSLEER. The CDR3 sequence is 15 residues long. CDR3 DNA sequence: TGCGCCAGCAGCCAAGCAGGGGGGCCGCGATATGAGCAGTTCTTC. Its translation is CASSQAGGPRYEQFF.

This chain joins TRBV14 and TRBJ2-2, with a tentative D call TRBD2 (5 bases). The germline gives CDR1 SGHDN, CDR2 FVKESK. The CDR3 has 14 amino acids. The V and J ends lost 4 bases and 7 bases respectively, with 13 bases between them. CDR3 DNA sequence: TGTGCCAGCAGCCGGGCAGGCGGAGGCGGGGAGCTGTTTTTT. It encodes CASSRAGGGGELFF.

The DNA of the CDR3 is TGTGCCAGCAGTTACGTTACAGGTTTCGAAGCTTTCTTT. It specifies CASSYVTGFEAFF. V usage is TRBV6-5 and J usage is TRBJ1-1; D might be TRBD1 (5 bases). CDR3 length: 13 residues. The V gene's germline CDR1 is MNHEY and CDR2 SVGAGI. V lost 2 bases, J lost 8 bases, and 12 bases lay in between.

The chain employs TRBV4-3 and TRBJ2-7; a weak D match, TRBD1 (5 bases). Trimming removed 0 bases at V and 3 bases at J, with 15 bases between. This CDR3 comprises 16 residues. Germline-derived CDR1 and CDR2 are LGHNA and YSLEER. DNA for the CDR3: TGCGCCAGCAGCCAAGATTGGTTGACAGTTAACTACGAGCAGTACTTC. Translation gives CASSQDWLTVNYEQYF.

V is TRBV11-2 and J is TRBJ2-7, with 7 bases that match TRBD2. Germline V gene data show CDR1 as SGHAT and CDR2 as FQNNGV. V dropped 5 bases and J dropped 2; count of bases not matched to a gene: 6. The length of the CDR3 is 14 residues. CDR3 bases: TGTGCCAGCAGCCTAAGAGCGGGAACCTACGAGCAGTACTTC. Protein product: CASSLRAGTYEQYF.

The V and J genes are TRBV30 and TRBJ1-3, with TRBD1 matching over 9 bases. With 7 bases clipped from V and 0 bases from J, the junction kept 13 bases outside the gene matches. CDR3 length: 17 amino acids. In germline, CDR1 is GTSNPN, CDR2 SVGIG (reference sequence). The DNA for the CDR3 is TGTGCCTTGGTCCGGGACAGGGCACAATACTCTGGAAACACCATATATTTT. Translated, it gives CALVRDRAQYSGNTIYF.

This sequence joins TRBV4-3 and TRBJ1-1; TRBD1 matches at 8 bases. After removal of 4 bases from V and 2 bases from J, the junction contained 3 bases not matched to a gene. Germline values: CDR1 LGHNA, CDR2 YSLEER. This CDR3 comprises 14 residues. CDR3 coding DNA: TGCGCCAGCAGCCTAGGACAGGGAAACACTGAAGCTTTCTTT. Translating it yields CASSLGQGNTEAFF.

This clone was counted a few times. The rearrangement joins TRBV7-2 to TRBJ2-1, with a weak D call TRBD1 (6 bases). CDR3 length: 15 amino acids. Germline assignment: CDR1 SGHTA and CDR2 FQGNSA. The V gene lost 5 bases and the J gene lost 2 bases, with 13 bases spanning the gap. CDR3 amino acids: CASSLQGPTYNEQFF. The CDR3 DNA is TGTGCCAGCAGCCTACAGGGCCCTACCTACAATGAGCAGTTCTTC.

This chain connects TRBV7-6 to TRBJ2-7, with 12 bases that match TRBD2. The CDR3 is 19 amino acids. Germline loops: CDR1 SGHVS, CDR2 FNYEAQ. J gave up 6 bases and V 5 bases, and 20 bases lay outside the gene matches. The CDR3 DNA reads TGTGCCAGCAGCCCGTCTCGACTAGCGGGAGACTCCGTTCGATTCGAGCAGTACTTC. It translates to CASSPSRLAGDSVRFEQYF.

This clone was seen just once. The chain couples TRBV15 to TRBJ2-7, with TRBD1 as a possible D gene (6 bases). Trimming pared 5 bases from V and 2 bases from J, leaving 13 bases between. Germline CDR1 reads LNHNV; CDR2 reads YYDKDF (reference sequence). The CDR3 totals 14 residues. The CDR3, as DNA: TGTGCCACCAGCGGGGACATCGGACCCTACGAGCAGTACTTC. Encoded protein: CATSGDIGPYEQYF.

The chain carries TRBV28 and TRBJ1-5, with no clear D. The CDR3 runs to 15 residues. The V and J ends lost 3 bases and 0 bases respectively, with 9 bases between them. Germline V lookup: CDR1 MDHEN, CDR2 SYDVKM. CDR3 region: CASSFGQYSNQPQHF. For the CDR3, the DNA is TGTGCCAGCAGTTTTGGGCAGTATAGCAATCAGCCCCAGCATTTT. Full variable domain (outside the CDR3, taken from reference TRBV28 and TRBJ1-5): DVKVTQSSRYLVKRTGEKVFLECVQDMDHENMFWYRQDPGLGLRLIYFSYDVKMKEKGDIPEGYSVSREKKERFSLILESASTNQTSMYLCASSFGQYSNQPQHFGDGTRLSIL.

The CDR3 is CASSSGPGGGTEAFF. The DNA for the CDR3 is TGCGCCAGCAGCAGTGGGCCCGGCGGGGGCACTGAAGCTTTCTTT. The rearrangement uses TRBV5-1 and TRBJ1-1, with D tentatively TRBD1 (5 bases). The V end lost 4 bases, the J end lost 4 bases, and 17 bases lay between the germline ends. The germline V gene has CDR1 SGHRS and CDR2 YFSETQ. This CDR3 region has 15 residues.

CDR3 coding DNA: TGTGCCAGCAGTGAGGTTGGCAGGGGCCACGAGCAGTACTTC. Amino acids: CASSEVGRGHEQYF. The chain carries TRBV6-1 and TRBJ2-7; possible D gene TRBD1, 6 bases. CDR1 and CDR2 from the germline V gene are MNHNS and SASEGT. Trimming cost V 3 bases and J 5 bases, with 14 bases left between them. The CDR3 sequence is 14 residues long.

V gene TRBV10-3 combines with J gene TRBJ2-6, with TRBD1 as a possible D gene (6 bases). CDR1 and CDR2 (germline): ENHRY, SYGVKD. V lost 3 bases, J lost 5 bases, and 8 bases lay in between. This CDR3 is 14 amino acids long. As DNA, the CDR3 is TGTGCCATCAGTGACGGACAGTGGGCCAACGTCCTGACTTTC. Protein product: CAISDGQWANVLTF.

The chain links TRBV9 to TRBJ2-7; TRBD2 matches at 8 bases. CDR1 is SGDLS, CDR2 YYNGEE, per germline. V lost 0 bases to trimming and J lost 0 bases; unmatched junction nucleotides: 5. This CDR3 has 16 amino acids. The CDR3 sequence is CASSVAAGDPSYEQYF. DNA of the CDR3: TGTGCCAGCAGCGTAGCAGCGGGAGATCCCTCCTACGAGCAGTACTTC.

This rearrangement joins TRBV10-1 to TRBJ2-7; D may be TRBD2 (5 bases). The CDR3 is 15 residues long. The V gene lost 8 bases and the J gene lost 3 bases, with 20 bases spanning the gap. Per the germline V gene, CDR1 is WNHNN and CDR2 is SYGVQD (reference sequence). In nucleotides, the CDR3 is TGCGCCAGCGGGGAGCAAAACTCAGGCCTCTACGAGCAGTACTTC. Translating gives CASGEQNSGLYEQYF.

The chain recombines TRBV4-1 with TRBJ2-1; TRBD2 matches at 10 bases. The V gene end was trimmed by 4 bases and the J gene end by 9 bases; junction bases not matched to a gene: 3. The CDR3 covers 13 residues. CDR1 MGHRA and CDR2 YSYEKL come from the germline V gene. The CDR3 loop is CASSLAGGAEQFF. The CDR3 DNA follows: TGCGCCAGCAGCCTAGCGGGAGGAGCTGAGCAGTTCTTC.

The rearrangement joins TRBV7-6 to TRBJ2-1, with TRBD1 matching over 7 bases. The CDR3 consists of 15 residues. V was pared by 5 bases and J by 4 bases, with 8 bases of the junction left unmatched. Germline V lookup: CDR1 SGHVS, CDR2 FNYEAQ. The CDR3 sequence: CASSINRDSYNEQFF. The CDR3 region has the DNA TGTGCCAGCAGCATAAACCGGGACAGTTACAATGAGCAGTTCTTC.

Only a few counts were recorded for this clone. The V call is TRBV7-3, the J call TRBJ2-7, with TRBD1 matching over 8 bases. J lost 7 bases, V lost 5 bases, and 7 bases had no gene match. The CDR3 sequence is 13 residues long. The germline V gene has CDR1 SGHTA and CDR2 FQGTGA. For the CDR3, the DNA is TGTGCCAGCAGCACCGACAGGGGCGGGGAGCAGTACTTC. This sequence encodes CASSTDRGGEQYF.

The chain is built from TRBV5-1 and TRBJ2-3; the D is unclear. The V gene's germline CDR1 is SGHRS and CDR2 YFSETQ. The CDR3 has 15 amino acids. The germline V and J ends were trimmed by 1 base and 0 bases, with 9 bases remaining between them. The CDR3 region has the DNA TGCGCCAGCAGCTTGACAACCCCGAGCACAGATACGCAGTATTTT. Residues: CASSLTTPSTDTQYF.